Included here is one T cell receptor (beta chain) sequence, with context. Here immunoSEQ multiplex PCR was the method, and the copy in TCRdb shows in-frame clones only, minus some. The sample holds about 22,000 clones, 78% seen once. The data belong to a study of STAT5B mutations in CD4+ large granular lymphocyte leukemia. Germline CDR1 is SGHAT and CDR2 is FQNNGV. The CDR3 totals 15 residues. Trimming took off 0 bases at V and 5 bases at J, with 13 bases between the two ends. The J gene is TRBJ1-1, the V gene TRBV11-2; the D gene is possibly TRBD1 (5 bases). The sample comprised CD4+ T cells from blood buffy coats. The sequence was collected from a human donor in good health. CDR3 nucleotide sequence: TGTGCCAGCAGCTTAGATGGGAGCTGGGGGACTGAAGCTTTCTTT. This sequence encodes CASSLDGSWGTEAFF.